These T cell receptor beta chains were read from a single sample in a study of blood T cell repertoires in COVID-19. Some clones are missing from TCRdb's copy, which holds only in-frame ones; the method was immunoSEQ multiplex PCR. The data show 98,000 or so clones, with around nine tenths seen just once and more than 4.5% held by the top ten. Source material: peripheral blood. These receptor sequences come from a man aged 60 to 69 with COVID-19, enrolled during active disease. The CDR3 runs from the conserved cysteine through the conserved F or W. A D gene is named only where the DNA matches it firmly. The size of a clone is reported for some rows only, either as once, few or many, or as a class for expanded clones.

>TRBD2|16|TRBV6-2/TRBV6-3|TRBJ2-7|-
CASSYPTSGRGYEQYF
TGTGCCAGCAGTTACCCCACTAGCGGGAGAGGCTACGAGCAGTACTTC
>-|14|TRBV28|TRBJ1-6|-
CASIERTENSPLHF
TGTGCCAGCATCGAAAGGACAGAGAATTCACCCCTCCACTTT
>TRBD1|14|TRBV5-1|TRBJ2-7|once
CASSLAGTGDEQYF
TGCGCCAGCAGCTTGGCCGGGACAGGGGACGAGCAGTACTTC
>-|12|TRBV6-5|TRBJ1-1|-
CASSTGGTEAFF
TGTGCCAGCAGCACGGGGGGCACTGAAGCTTTCTTT
>-|15|TRBV6-2/TRBV6-3|TRBJ2-1|-
CASSYGSSSYNEQFF
TGTGCCAGCAGTTACGGTAGCTCTTCCTACAATGAGCAGTTCTTC
>TRBD1|15|TRBV6-2/TRBV6-3|TRBJ1-4|-
CASSYWDRETEKLFF
TGTGCCAGCAGTTATTGGGACAGGGAAACCGAAAAACTGTTTTTT
>TRBD2|16|TRBV3-1/TRBV3-2|TRBJ2-1|-
CASSQDLASGIDEQFF
TGTGCCAGCAGCCAAGATCTGGCTAGCGGGATAGATGAGCAGTTCTTC
>-|14|TRBV9|TRBJ2-1|-
CASSPRRAGHEQFF
TGTGCCAGCAGCCCCCGGCGGGCTGGGCATGAGCAGTTCTTC
>TRBD1|12|TRBV28|TRBJ1-2|-
CASSLRGLGYTF
TGTGCCAGCAGTTTGAGGGGGCTTGGCTACACCTTC
>-|16|TRBV7-9|TRBJ2-2|-
CASSLKAGSPTGELFF
TGTGCCAGCAGCTTAAAGGCAGGATCCCCCACCGGGGAGCTGTTTTTT
>-|12|TRBV29-1|TRBJ1-1|-
CSVLDTDTEAFF
TGCAGCGTCCTGGACACGGACACTGAAGCTTTCTTT
>TRBD1|15|TRBV7-6|TRBJ1-1|-
CASSLQGVKNTEAFF
TGTGCCAGCAGCCTTCAGGGGGTAAAGAACACTGAAGCTTTCTTT
>TRBD1|14|TRBV24-1|TRBJ2-5|-
CATSDTGQGETQYF
TGTGCCACCAGTGACACGGGACAGGGGGAGACCCAGTACTTC
>-|13|TRBV5-1|TRBJ1-1|-
CASSLAQGTEAFF
TGCGCCAGCAGCTTGGCTCAGGGTACTGAAGCTTTCTTT
>TRBD2|16|TRBV2|TRBJ2-1|-
CASQKGLAGVRDEQFF
TGTGCCAGCCAAAAGGGGCTTGCGGGAGTTCGGGATGAGCAGTTCTTC
>TRBD1|14|TRBV7-3|TRBJ2-1|-
CASSRKQGIDEQFF
TGTGCCAGCAGCCGGAAACAGGGGATCGATGAGCAGTTCTTC
>-|16|TRBV3-1/TRBV3-2|TRBJ2-3|once
CASSQVQGDDTDTQYF
TGTGCCAGCAGCCAAGTACAGGGCGACGACACAGATACGCAGTATTTT
>TRBD2|16|TRBV7-3|TRBJ2-2|-
CASSSLAGGGTGELFF
TGTGCCAGCAGCTCACTAGCGGGAGGTGGTACCGGGGAGCTGTTTTTT
>TRBD1|17|TRBV12-5|TRBJ2-7|-
CASGPAPGQGNIDEQYF
TGTGCTAGTGGTCCTGCACCGGGACAGGGTAATATCGACGAGCAGTACTTC
>TRBD1|13|TRBV30|TRBJ1-2|once
CAWSVTGADGYTF
TGTGCCTGGAGTGTAACAGGGGCTGACGGCTACACCTTC
>-|14|TRBV19|TRBJ1-6|-
CASNRQVYNSPLHF
TGTGCCAGTAATCGACAGGTCTATAATTCACCCCTCCACTTT
>-|13|TRBV3-1/TRBV3-2|TRBJ2-5|-
CASSPEIQETQYF
TGTGCCAGCAGCCCCGAGATCCAAGAGACCCAGTACTTC
>TRBD2|17|TRBV6-2/TRBV6-3|TRBJ2-3|-
CASSDGLAGPLGDTQYF
TGTGCCAGCAGTGACGGACTAGCGGGACCGCTCGGTGATACGCAGTATTTT
>-|15|TRBV5-6|TRBJ2-7|-
CASSLPDRLTYEQYF
TGTGCCAGCAGCTTACCAGACAGGCTAACCTACGAGCAGTACTTC
>-|19|TRBV12-2|TRBJ2-7|-
CASRLGEGKGQRNPYEQYF
TGTGCAAGTCGCTTAGGCGAAGGGAAGGGACAGAGGAACCCATACGAGCAGTACTTC
>TRBD1|16|TRBV9|TRBJ1-1|-
CASSVEEGAVSAEAFF
TGTGCCAGCAGCGTAGAGGAGGGGGCAGTGAGCGCTGAAGCTTTCTTT
>-|12|TRBV7-2|TRBJ1-2|-
CASSRTRYGYTF
TGTGCCAGCAGCCGGACACGATATGGCTACACCTTC
>-|12|TRBV10-3|TRBJ2-1|-
CAIKRSYNEQFF
TGTGCCATCAAGCGGAGCTACAATGAGCAGTTCTTC
>TRBD2|15|TRBV24-1|TRBJ2-2|-
CATRAPSGRAGELFF
TGTGCCACCAGAGCCCCTAGCGGGAGGGCCGGGGAGCTGTTTTTT
>TRBD2|16|TRBV13|TRBJ2-1|-
CASSPRSGSLRNEQFF
TGTGCCAGCAGCCCCAGGAGCGGGAGCTTAAGGAATGAGCAGTTCTTC
>TRBD1|13|TRBV30|TRBJ1-1|-
CAWAWTGETEAFF
TGTGCCTGGGCCTGGACAGGAGAGACTGAAGCTTTCTTT
>TRBD2|19|TRBV6-1|TRBJ2-1|-
CASSEARAGSSGSSNEQFF
TGTGCCAGCAGTGAAGCGCGGGCGGGTTCTAGCGGGAGTTCCAATGAGCAGTTCTTC
>-|14|TRBV13|TRBJ1-1|-
CASQLRWQNTEAFF
TGTGCCAGTCAGCTCAGGTGGCAGAACACTGAAGCTTTCTTT